The 5 T cell receptor beta chains below all came from one sample that was sequenced in a study of blood T cell repertoires in COVID-19. The repertoire was sequenced with immunoSEQ multiplex PCR; TCRdb's copy has only in-frame clones and lacks some. The table records 35,000 to 45,000 clones, about 76% of them present only once. Sequences were obtained from peripheral blood. All receptors derive from a man aged 65 to 85 with active or convalescent COVID-19.

The chain uses TRBV19 and TRBJ2-2; D unclear. Trimming removed 5 bases at V and 2 bases at J, with 12 bases between. Per the germline V gene, CDR1 is LNHDA and CDR2 is SQIVND (reference sequence). This CDR3 has 15 residues. The CDR3 DNA reads TGTGCCAGTAGTGCGTGGTCCATAAACACCGGGGAGCTGTTTTTT. Its translation is CASSAWSINTGELFF.

The V call is TRBV5-1, the J call TRBJ1-1; D gene ambiguous. With 2 bases removed from V and 1 base from J, the gap between germline ends came to 3 bases. Germline assignment: CDR1 SGHRS and CDR2 YFSETQ. The CDR3 covers 12 residues. The CDR3 sequence is CASSFQNTEAFF. CDR3 bases: TGCGCCAGCAGCTTCCAGAACACTGAAGCTTTCTTT.

This clone was observed once. The rearrangement links TRBV5-5 to TRBJ1-6; weak D call: TRBD1 (5 bases). Germline CDR1 is SGHKS and CDR2 is YYEKEE (reference sequence). With 4 bases removed from V and 7 bases from J, the gap between germline ends came to 12 bases. The length of the CDR3 is 14 residues. CDR3 sequence (DNA): TGTGCCAGCAGCCCGGGGGACTACAATTCACCCCTCCACTTT. Protein product: CASSPGDYNSPLHF.

J is TRBJ2-7 and V is TRBV19; a possible D gene is TRBD1 (6 bases). This CDR3 contains 15 residues. Germline CDR1 is LNHDA and CDR2 is SQIVND (reference sequence). The V gene lost 3 bases and the J gene lost 5 bases, with 17 bases spanning the gap. This CDR3 is CASSIAGRGHDEQYF. CDR3 coding DNA: TGTGCCAGTAGTATTGCGGGCAGGGGACACGACGAGCAGTACTTC.

The CDR3: CASSPGGLGNEQFF. For the CDR3, the DNA is TGTGCCAGCTCTCCGGGGGGCCTCGGCAATGAGCAGTTCTTC. The chain carries TRBV5-4 and TRBJ2-1, with D perhaps TRBD2 (7 bases). CDR1 is SGHNT and CDR2 is YYREEE in the germline V gene (reference sequence). The V end lost 7 bases, the J end lost 6 bases, and 17 bases lay between the germline ends. The CDR3 covers 14 residues.